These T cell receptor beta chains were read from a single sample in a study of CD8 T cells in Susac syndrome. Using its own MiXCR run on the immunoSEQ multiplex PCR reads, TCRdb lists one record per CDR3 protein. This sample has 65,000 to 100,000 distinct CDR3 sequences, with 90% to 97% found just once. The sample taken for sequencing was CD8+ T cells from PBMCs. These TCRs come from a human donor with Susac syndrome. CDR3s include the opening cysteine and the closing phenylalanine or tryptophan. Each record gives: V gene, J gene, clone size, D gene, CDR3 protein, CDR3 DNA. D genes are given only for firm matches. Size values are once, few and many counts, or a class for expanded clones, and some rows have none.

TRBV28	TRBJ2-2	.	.	CASSFGGELFF	TGTGCCAGCAGTTTCGGCGGGGAGCTGTTTTTT
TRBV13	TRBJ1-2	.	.	CASSYSFFGQSEANYGYTF	.
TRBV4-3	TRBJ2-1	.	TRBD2	CASSQDLTSGDEQFF	TGCGCCAGCAGCCAGGATCTGACTAGCGGGGATGAGCAGTTCTTC
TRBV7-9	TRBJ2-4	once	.	CASSPPVDIQYF	TGTGCCAGCAGCCCGCCGGTGGACATTCAGTACTTC
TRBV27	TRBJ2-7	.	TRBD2	CASSLYPPVGTSSYEQYF	TGTGCCAGCAGTTTATACCCCCCCGTGGGGACTAGCTCCTACGAGCAGTACTTC
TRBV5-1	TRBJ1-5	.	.	CASSLSLGGTQPQHF	TGCGCCAGCAGCTTGAGCCTGGGGGGAACTCAGCCCCAGCATTTT
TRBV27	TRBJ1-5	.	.	CASSPWVHQPQHF	TGTGCCAGCAGTCCTTGGGTGCATCAGCCCCAGCATTTT
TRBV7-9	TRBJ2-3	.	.	CASSLGGGGDTQYF	TGTGCCAGCAGCTTAGGGGGAGGGGGAGATACGCAGTATTTT
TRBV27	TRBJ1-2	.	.	CASSYEGGYGYTF	TGTGCCAGCAGTTATGAAGGGGGCTATGGCTACACCTTC
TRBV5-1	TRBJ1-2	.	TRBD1	CASSWGTGDHYGYTF	TGCGCCAGCAGCTGGGGGACAGGGGACCACTATGGCTACACCTTC
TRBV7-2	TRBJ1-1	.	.	CASSLRMSYRAFF	TGTGCCAGCAGCTTAAGAATGAGTTATCGAGCTTTCTTT